The rows below give T cell receptor beta chains drawn from one sample of a study of technical replicates of blood from several donors. Only in-frame clones appear in the TCRdb table, and some are missing; sequencing was by immunoSEQ multiplex PCR. The sample has 45,000 to 60,000 clones, roughly nine tenths seen once; the top ten hold roughly 3.9%. Material: PBMCs. The source of these receptors is a human donor in good health. Some clones in this sample may be carry-over from other donors' samples. Both conserved end residues are part of each CDR3. A D gene is named only where the DNA matches it firmly. Some rows mark clone size as missing; the rest say once, few, many or name a class of expanded clone.

>TRBJ2-1|TRBD2|few|TRBV6-4
CASSELAGQYNEQFF
TGTGCCAGCAGTGAACTAGCGGGACAATACAATGAGCAGTTCTTC
>TRBJ1-1|NA|once|TRBV7-2
CAGKQEMNTEAFF
TGTGCCGGTAAACAGGAAATGAACACTGAAGCTTTCTTT
>TRBJ2-2|TRBD2|once|TRBV4-3
CASSPTSGSGTGELFF
TGCGCCAGCAGCCCGACTAGCGGGAGTGGGACCGGGGAGCTGTTTTTT
>TRBJ2-2|TRBD1|NA|TRBV7-9
CASSPHWFRDRTNTGELFF
TGTGCCAGCAGCCCCCATTGGTTTCGGGACAGAACGAACACCGGGGAGCTGTTTTTT
>TRBJ1-2|TRBD1|once|TRBV6-1
CASSVGTGVGYGYTF
TGTGCCAGCAGTGTTGGGACAGGGGTTGGGTATGGCTACACCTTC
>TRBJ1-2|TRBD1|NA|TRBV5-4
CASSLAPDRGGGYTF
TGTGCCAGCAGCTTGGCCCCCGACAGGGGAGGGGGCTACACCTTC
>TRBJ2-2|TRBD2|few|TRBV7-2
CASSLGTSGRRIGGELFF
TGTGCCAGCAGCTTAGGGACTAGCGGGAGAAGGATCGGCGGGGAGCTGTTTTTT
>TRBJ2-3|NA|NA|TRBV2
CASSRGSNTDTQYF
TGTGCCAGCAGTAGGGGGTCTAACACAGATACGCAGTATTTT
>TRBJ2-7|TRBD1|NA|TRBV7-9
CASSFGTVYTYEQYF
TGTGCCAGCAGCTTCGGGACAGTCTACACCTACGAGCAGTACTTC
>TRBJ2-2|TRBD2|NA|TRBV4-1
CASSPAGGRGTGELFF
TGCGCCAGCAGCCCGGCGGGAGGTAGAGGCACCGGGGAGCTGTTTTTT
>TRBJ1-6|NA|NA|TRBV4-1
CASGMGQGNGSPLHF
TGCGCCAGCGGGATGGGTCAGGGAAACGGTTCACCCCTCCACTTT
>TRBJ1-2|TRBD1|NA|TRBV11-2
CASSNPDRVSDYGYTF
TGTGCCAGCAGCAACCCGGACAGGGTTTCCGACTATGGCTACACCTTC
>TRBJ1-1|TRBD1|NA|TRBV4-3
CASSQRTGLEAFF
TGCGCCAGCAGCCAAAGGACAGGGCTCGAAGCTTTCTTT
>TRBJ1-2|NA|NA|TRBV15
CATSRDESAGYGYTF
TGTGCCACCAGCAGAGATGAAAGTGCAGGGTATGGCTACACCTTC
>TRBJ2-1|TRBD2|NA|TRBV19
CASSRLAGGGEQFF
TGTGCCAGTAGTAGGCTAGCGGGGGGCGGTGAGCAGTTCTTC
>TRBJ2-7|NA|NA|TRBV5-5
CASSLGGASSSYEQYF
TGTGCCAGCAGCTTAGGAGGGGCGTCGAGCTCCTACGAGCAGTACTTC
>TRBJ2-7|TRBD1|NA|TRBV27
CASSPGTGGASYEQYF
TGTGCCAGCAGTCCCGGGACAGGGGGCGCATCCTACGAGCAGTACTTC
>TRBJ1-2|TRBD1|few|TRBV9
CASSPLTGGYYGYTF
TGTGCCAGCAGCCCCCTGACAGGGGGGTACTATGGCTACACCTTC
>TRBJ2-3|TRBD2|large|TRBV4-1
CASSPLAGEDTQYF
TGCGCCAGCAGCCCGCTAGCGGGGGAGGATACGCAGTATTTT
>TRBJ2-7|TRBD2|NA|TRBV5-4
CASSPWTSGGNYEQYF
TGTGCCAGCAGCCCATGGACTAGCGGGGGGAACTACGAGCAGTACTTC
>TRBJ2-5|NA|NA|TRBV12-5
CASAPLTGAIETQYF
TGTGCTAGTGCCCCCCTTACGGGAGCGATAGAGACCCAGTACTTC
>TRBJ2-5|TRBD2|NA|TRBV4-1
CASSQGLAGGPGETQYF
TGCGCCAGCAGCCAGGGTCTAGCGGGAGGGCCGGGGGAGACCCAGTACTTC
>TRBJ2-7|NA|NA|TRBV5-1
CASSATGNYEQYF
TGCGCCAGCAGCGCTACAGGGAACTACGAGCAGTACTTC
>TRBJ2-6|TRBD1|NA|TRBV5-1
CASKFYAGTGPGANVLTF
TGCGCCAGCAAGTTCTACGCGGGGACAGGTCCTGGGGCCAACGTCCTGACTTTC
>TRBJ2-5|TRBD2|NA|TRBV2
CATTPGTSGDNQETQYF
TGTGCCACAACCCCGGGGACTAGCGGGGATAACCAAGAGACCCAGTACTTC
>TRBJ1-5|NA|NA|TRBV2
CASISGQSNQPQHF
TGTGCCAGCATCAGCGGACAGTCAAATCAGCCCCAGCATTTT
>TRBJ1-2|TRBD1|NA|TRBV6-5
CASTPGGIRLGGYTF
TGTGCCAGCACCCCAGGGGGGATACGATTAGGCGGCTACACCTTC
>TRBJ2-1|TRBD1|NA|TRBV5-6
CASSLLDRGHEQFF
TGTGCCAGCAGCTTGCTGGACAGGGGGCATGAGCAGTTCTTC
>TRBJ2-5|NA|NA|TRBV11-2
CASSLEFLSETQYF
TGTGCCAGCAGCTTAGAGTTCCTAAGTGAGACCCAGTACTTC
>TRBJ2-1|NA|NA|TRBV9
CASSVGLASYNEQFF
TGTGCCAGCAGCGTAGGGCTAGCTTCCTACAATGAGCAGTTCTTC
>TRBJ2-7|NA|NA|TRBV6-1
CASSVTGSSYEQYF
TGTGCCAGCAGTGTGACCGGGAGCTCCTACGAGCAGTACTTC
>TRBJ1-5|TRBD1|NA|TRBV2
CASSEVGRGVNQPQHF
TGTGCCAGCAGTGAAGTGGGCAGGGGGGTCAATCAGCCCCAGCATTTT
>TRBJ1-2|NA|NA|TRBV5-8
CASSGGSWGGYGYTF
TGTGCCAGCAGCGGAGGCTCCTGGGGGGGTTATGGCTACACCTTC
>TRBJ2-5|NA|NA|TRBV7-9
CASRVTYRSWETQYF
TGTGCCAGCAGAGTAACGTACAGGAGCTGGGAGACCCAGTACTTC
>TRBJ1-5|NA|NA|TRBV15
CATQHDPGNNQPQHF
TGTGCCACGCAACACGACCCGGGTAACAATCAGCCCCAGCATTTT
>TRBJ2-3|NA|NA|TRBV7-9
CASSLGRSGADTQYF
TGTGCCAGCAGCTTAGGTAGATCAGGGGCAGATACGCAGTATTTT
>TRBJ1-1|NA|few|TRBV6-5
CASSYSDRMNTEAFF
TGTGCCAGCAGTTACTCGGACAGAATGAACACTGAAGCTTTCTTT
>TRBJ2-5|NA|once|TRBV15
CATSRDSSGETQYF
TGTGCCACCAGCAGAGATAGCAGCGGGGAGACCCAGTACTTC
>TRBJ1-1|NA|NA|TRBV7-2
CASSLSRGTEAFF
TGTGCCAGCAGCTTATCCCGGGGCACTGAAGCTTTCTTT
>TRBJ1-2|TRBD1|once|TRBV4-2
CASSQATGGGGGYTF
TGTGCCAGCAGCCAAGCCACAGGGGGCGGTGGGGGCTACACCTTC
>TRBJ1-2|NA|NA|TRBV27
CASRRQLNYGYTF
TGTGCCAGCAGGAGACAGCTTAACTATGGCTACACCTTC
>TRBJ2-7|NA|NA|TRBV2
CASSDSATYEQYF
TGTGCCAGCAGTGATTCAGCGACCTACGAGCAGTACTTC
>TRBJ2-7|TRBD1|NA|TRBV4-2
CASSQGQGNDYEQYF
TGTGCCAGCAGCCAAGGACAGGGAAATGACTACGAGCAGTACTTC
>TRBJ1-5|TRBD1|NA|TRBV27
CASIKTGGDRNQPQHF
TGTGCCAGCATTAAGACAGGGGGCGATCGGAATCAGCCCCAGCATTTT
>TRBJ2-5|NA|NA|TRBV7-9
CASSSPTQGWYQETQYF
TGTGCCAGCAGCTCTCCTACGCAGGGTTGGTACCAAGAGACCCAGTACTTC
>TRBJ2-2|NA|NA|TRBV4-2
CASSQVNGELFF
TGTGCCAGCAGCCAAGTTAACGGGGAGCTGTTTTTT
>TRBJ1-1|NA|NA|TRBV6-6
CASREWTEAFF
TGTGCCAGCAGGGAGTGGACTGAAGCTTTCTTT
>TRBJ2-2|TRBD2|few|TRBV7-6
CASSIRTSGNTGELFF
TGTGCCAGCAGCATACGGACTAGCGGAAACACCGGGGAGCTGTTTTTT
>TRBJ2-3|TRBD2|once|TRBV10-2
CASSVPAGGTDTQYF
TGCGCCAGCAGTGTCCCAGCGGGGGGCACAGATACGCAGTATTTT
>TRBJ2-2|NA|NA|TRBV7-3
CASSLTAQANTGELFF
TGTGCCAGCAGCTTAACGGCCCAGGCGAACACCGGGGAGCTGTTTTTT
>TRBJ2-5|NA|NA|TRBV13
CASSLLADYTQYF
TGTGCCAGCAGCTTATTAGCAGACTATACCCAGTACTTC
>TRBJ2-7|TRBD1|NA|TRBV5-1
CASSQGQVTYEQYF
TGCGCCAGCAGCCAGGGACAGGTGACCTACGAGCAGTACTTC
>TRBJ2-5|NA|NA|TRBV19
CASSKGEETQYF
TGTGCCAGTAGCAAGGGGGAGGAGACCCAGTACTTC
>TRBJ1-3|NA|NA|TRBV7-2
CASSTGQPGSGNTIYF
TGTGCCAGCAGCACAGGACAGCCAGGCTCTGGAAACACCATATATTTT
>TRBJ1-5|NA|NA|TRBV7-2
CASSFEGNQPQHF
TGTGCCAGCAGCTTCGAGGGAAATCAGCCCCAGCATTTT
>TRBJ1-1|NA|NA|TRBV6-5
CASSSRPGSLNTEAFF
TGTGCCAGCAGTTCGCGCCCAGGAAGCCTGAACACTGAAGCTTTCTTT
>TRBJ2-5|NA|NA|TRBV29-1
CSVEDSLARETQYF
TGCAGCGTTGAAGATTCCCTAGCCCGCGAGACCCAGTACTTC
>TRBJ2-7|TRBD2|NA|TRBV7-8
CASSLPSSGPYEQYF
TGTGCCAGCAGCCTCCCATCTAGCGGCCCCTACGAGCAGTACTTC
>TRBJ2-1|TRBD2|NA|TRBV30
CAWMERLAGNNEQFF
TGTGCCTGGATGGAGAGACTAGCGGGAAACAATGAGCAGTTCTTC
>TRBJ2-3|TRBD1|NA|TRBV5-1
CASSPGGGTDTQYF
TGCGCCAGCAGCCCAGGGGGCGGCACAGATACGCAGTATTTT